These 18 T cell receptor beta chains were sequenced from one sample in a study of T cell repertoires in cytomegalovirus infection. TCRdb reprocessed the reads via MiXCR and lists one record per CDR3 protein. Counted here are 200,000 to 250,000 distinct CDR3 sequences, roughly 20% occurring once; the ten biggest clones make up around a sixth. The sample consisted of CD8+ T cells from PBMCs. These TCRs come from a human donor in good health (CMV status not recorded). Some clones in this sample may be carry-over from other donors' samples.

This chain connects TRBV12-3 or TRBV12-4 to TRBJ1-5; D not resolved. The CDR3 runs to 14 residues. Between the trimmed V and J ends, which lost 1 base and 4 bases, there was a span of 8 bases. The CDR3 DNA reads TGTGCCAGCAGTTTAGGGAACCTTAATCAGCCCCAGCATTTT. This codes for CASSLGNLNQPQHF.

This clonotype was detected ten times or more. The chain carries TRBV7-8 and TRBJ1-5; D may be TRBD1 (6 bases). Trimming took off 5 bases at V and 3 bases at J, with 11 bases between the two ends. This CDR3 comprises 14 residues. Germline CDR1 is SGHVS and CDR2 is FQNEAQ. In nucleotides, the CDR3 is TGTGCCAGCAGCCCGGACAGCATCAATCAGCCCCAGCATTTT. This encodes CASSPDSINQPQHF.

The chain has TRBV20-1 and TRBJ2-7, with 7 bases fitting TRBD1. V was clipped by 6 bases and J by 3 bases; unmatched bases: 11. Germline assignment: CDR1 DFQATT and CDR2 SNEGSKA (reference sequence). The CDR3 runs to 14 residues. CDR3 nucleotides: TGCAGTGCCACTGGACAGGTTTCTGGCTACGAGCAGTACTTC. Amino acids: CSATGQVSGYEQYF.

The rearrangement joins TRBV20-1 to TRBJ1-5, with TRBD1 identical over 7 bases. Unmatched junction bases numbered 7, after V lost 0 bases and J lost 5 bases. The CDR3 is 15 residues long. Germline CDR1 reads DFQATT; CDR2 reads SNEGSKA (reference sequence). CDR3 in DNA: TGCAGTGCTAGAGATCCCGGACAGGCCTATCAGCCCCAGCATTTT. Its translation is CSARDPGQAYQPQHF.

This clonotype was seen at least ten times. This chain uses TRBV7-2 with TRBJ2-1; 9 bases are shared with TRBD1. There are 18 residues in the CDR3. Germline loops: CDR1 SGHTA, CDR2 FQGNSA. V dropped 1 base and J dropped 8; count of bases not matched to a gene: 15. Written as DNA, the CDR3 is TGTGCCAGCAGCTTAGGACCGGGACAGGGTTGGGGGTTTGATGAGCAGTTCTTC. This encodes CASSLGPGQGWGFDEQFF.

With respect to this clonotype: The junction differs from germline at one of its ends, possibly a read error. The rearrangement links TRBV4-1 to TRBJ2-1; D is ambiguous. This CDR3 region has 14 residues. Per germline, CDR1 MGHRA and CDR2 YSYEKL. CDR3 protein: CASSQADGYNEQFF. The CDR3, as DNA: TGTGCCAGCAGCCAGGCGGACGGCTACAATGAGCAGTTCTTC.

Remarks on this clonotype: A read error may explain this, as a much larger clone is one base away. The gene calls are TRBV6-4 and TRBJ2-3, with D hard to call. V was clipped by 2 bases and J by 0 bases, with 6 bases between them. Per germline, CDR1 MRHNA and CDR2 SNTAGT. CDR3 length: 14 residues. The CDR3 protein is CASSDDGSTDTQYF. The CDR3 DNA sequence: TGTGCCAGCAGTGACGACGGGAGCACAGATACGCAGTATTTT.

Points on this clonotype: Sequence at one end of the junction differs from germline and may be a read error. The chain carries TRBV5-1 and TRBJ2-7, with D maybe TRBD1 (6 bases). CDR1 SGHRS and CDR2 YFSETQ come from the germline V gene. There are 16 residues in the CDR3. CDR3 nucleotide sequence: TGCGCCAGCAGCCTAGGTACGGCGGACAGTTCCTTCGAGCAGTACTTC. Its protein is CASSLGTADSSFEQYF.

The genes are TRBV28 and TRBJ2-7; D is ambiguous. Trimming stripped 4 bases from V and 3 bases from J, with 10 bases between. Looked up from germline, CDR1 is MDHEN and CDR2 is SYDVKM. This CDR3 has 13 amino acids. This CDR3 is CASSSLGNYEQYF. CDR3 nucleotide sequence: TGTGCCAGCAGTTCCCTAGGGAACTACGAGCAGTACTTC. Based on the CDR3 plus reference TRBV28 and TRBJ2-7, the full variable domain is DVKVTQSSRYLVKRTGEKVFLECVQDMDHENMFWYRQDPGLGLRLIYFSYDVKMKEKGDIPEGYSVSREKKERFSLILESASTNQTSMYLCASSSLGNYEQYFGPGTRLTVT.

This sequence joins TRBV15 and TRBJ2-7, with TRBD1 as a possible D gene (5 bases). The CDR3 covers 15 residues. From germline, CDR1 is LNHNV and CDR2 YYDKDF (reference sequence). V shed 0 bases and J shed 2 bases, with 11 bases lying between them. The CDR3 region has the DNA TGTGCCACCAGCAGAGATTTGGCCAGGGCCTACGAGCAGTACTTC. Protein sequence: CATSRDLARAYEQYF.

This clonotype was observed at least ten times. The chain recombines TRBV7-8 with TRBJ2-6; TRBD1 matches 7 bases. Losses at the gene ends were 2 bases for V and 4 bases for J; bases not matched to a gene: 14. This CDR3 spans 19 amino acids. Germline CDR1 and CDR2: SGHVS and FQNEAQ. CDR3 in amino acids: CASSLKGAGRAAGANVLTF. Here the CDR3 DNA reads TGTGCCAGCAGCTTAAAGGGGGCAGGAAGGGCCGCAGGGGCCAACGTCCTGACTTTC.

This clonotype was counted only a few times. CDR3 loop: CASSAIFLGLAENTGELFF. CDR3 coding DNA: TGTGCCAGCAGCGCGATCTTCCTGGGACTAGCGGAGAACACCGGGGAGCTGTTTTTT. The chain is built from TRBV6-5 and TRBJ2-2; TRBD2 agrees at 11 bases. V shed 6 bases, J shed 1 base, and the junction held 13 bases outside the gene matches. The CDR3 has 19 amino acids. The V gene's germline CDR1 is MNHEY and CDR2 SVGAGI.

This clonotype was recorded at least ten times. The gene calls are TRBV12-3 or TRBV12-4 and TRBJ2-1, with TRBD2 as a possible D gene (6 bases). V gave up 4 bases and J gave up 7 bases, with 14 bases separating them. This CDR3 has 14 residues. CDR3 sequence reads: CASSWGLSQNEQFF. The CDR3 DNA sequence: TGTGCCAGCAGTTGGGGACTTTCACAGAATGAGCAGTTCTTC.

This chain uses TRBV28 with TRBJ1-1; unclear D gene. V shed 5 bases and J shed 5 bases, with 21 bases lying between them. CDR1 is MDHEN and CDR2 is SYDVKM in the germline V gene. The CDR3 runs to 16 residues. The CDR3 loop is CASSTLDRSLGTEAFF. The CDR3 nucleotides are TGTGCCAGCAGTACGCTGGACCGATCGTTAGGAACTGAAGCTTTCTTT.

This clonotype turned up a few times. The chain is built from TRBV7-2 and TRBJ1-1; D call uncertain. Germline V lookup: CDR1 SGHTA, CDR2 FQGNSA. This CDR3 is 15 amino acids long. Trimming left V 7 bases short and J 0 bases short, with 15 bases between. The DNA for the CDR3 is TGTGCCAGCAAGGGCGGGGAAGGGATGAACACTGAAGCTTTCTTT. Translating gives CASKGGEGMNTEAFF.

The chain recombines TRBV10-3 with TRBJ2-7; the D is unclear. Trimming took 6 bases from V and 3 from J, leaving 12 bases between them. The CDR3 has 13 residues. CDR1 ENHRY and CDR2 SYGVKD come from the germline V gene. The CDR3: CAISLDKSYEQYF. CDR3 DNA sequence: TGTGCCATCAGCCTAGACAAGAGCTACGAGCAGTACTTC.

V usage is TRBV5-1 and J usage is TRBJ1-1; a weak D match, TRBD1 (5 bases). The V gene's germline CDR1 is SGHRS and CDR2 YFSETQ. The V end lost 3 bases, the J end lost 0 bases, and 12 bases lay between the germline ends. There are 15 residues in the CDR3. The CDR3 nucleotides are TGCGCCAGCAGCTCAGACGGGACGATGAACACTGAAGCTTTCTTT. It yields the protein CASSSDGTMNTEAFF.

This chain uses TRBV20-1 with TRBJ2-1; no reliable D call. From germline, CDR1 is DFQATT and CDR2 SNEGSKA (reference sequence). This CDR3 has 14 residues. Trimming pared 0 bases from V and 8 bases from J, leaving 14 bases between. CDR3 loop: CSARDSRAGYEQFF. DNA for the CDR3: TGCAGTGCTAGAGATTCTAGAGCAGGCTATGAGCAGTTCTTC.